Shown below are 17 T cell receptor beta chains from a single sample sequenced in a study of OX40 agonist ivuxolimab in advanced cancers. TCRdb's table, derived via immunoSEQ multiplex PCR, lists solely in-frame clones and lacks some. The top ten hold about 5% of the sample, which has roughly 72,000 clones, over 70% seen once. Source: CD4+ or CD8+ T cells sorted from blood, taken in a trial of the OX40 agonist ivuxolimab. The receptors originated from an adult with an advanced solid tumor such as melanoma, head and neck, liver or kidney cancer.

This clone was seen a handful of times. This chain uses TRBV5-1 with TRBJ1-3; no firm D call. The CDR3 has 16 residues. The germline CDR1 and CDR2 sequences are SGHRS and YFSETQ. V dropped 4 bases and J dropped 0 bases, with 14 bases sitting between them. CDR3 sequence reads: CASSPDGLSSGNTIYF. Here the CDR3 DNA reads TGCGCCAGCAGCCCGGACGGCCTCAGCTCTGGAAACACCATATATTTT.

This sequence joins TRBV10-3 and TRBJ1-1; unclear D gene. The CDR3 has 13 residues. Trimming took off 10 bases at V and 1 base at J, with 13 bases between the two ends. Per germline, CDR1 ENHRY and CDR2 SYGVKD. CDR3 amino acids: CANAASGNTEAFF. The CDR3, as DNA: TGTGCCAATGCGGCTTCGGGGAACACTGAAGCTTTCTTT.

The CDR3 DNA sequence: TGCGCCAGCAGCTGGAGTGCAGTCGGAGCCAAAAACATTCAGTACTTC. Translation: CASSWSAVGAKNIQYF. This chain connects TRBV5-1 to TRBJ2-4; D remains ambiguous. The CDR3 spans 16 residues. Germline V gene data show CDR1 as SGHRS and CDR2 as YFSETQ. The V end lost 3 bases, the J end lost 0 bases, and 13 bases lay between the germline ends.

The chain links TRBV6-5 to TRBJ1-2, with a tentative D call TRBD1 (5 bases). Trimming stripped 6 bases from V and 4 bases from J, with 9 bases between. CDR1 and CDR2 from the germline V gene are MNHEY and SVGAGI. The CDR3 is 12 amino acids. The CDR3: CASRSRGYGYTF. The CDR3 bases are TGTGCCAGCAGATCGAGGGGCTATGGCTACACCTTC.

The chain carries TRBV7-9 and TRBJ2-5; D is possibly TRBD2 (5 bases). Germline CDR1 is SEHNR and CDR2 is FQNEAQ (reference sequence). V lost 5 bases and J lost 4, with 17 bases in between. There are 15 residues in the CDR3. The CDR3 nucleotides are TGTGCCAGCAGCCCCTCGGGTGGAGGACTAGAGACCCAGTACTTC. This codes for CASSPSGGGLETQYF.

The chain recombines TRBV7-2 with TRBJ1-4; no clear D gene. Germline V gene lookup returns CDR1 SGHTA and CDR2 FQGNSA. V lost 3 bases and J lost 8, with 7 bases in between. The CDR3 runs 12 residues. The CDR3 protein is CASSFSPEKLFF. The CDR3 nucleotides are TGTGCCAGCAGCTTTTCGCCCGAAAAACTGTTTTTT.

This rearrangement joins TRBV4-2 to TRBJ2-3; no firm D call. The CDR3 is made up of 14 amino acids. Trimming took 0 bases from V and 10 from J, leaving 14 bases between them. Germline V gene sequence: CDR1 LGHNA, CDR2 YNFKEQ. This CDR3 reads CASSQDTVSNAQYF. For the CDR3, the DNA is TGTGCCAGCAGCCAAGATACGGTGTCAAATGCGCAGTATTTT.

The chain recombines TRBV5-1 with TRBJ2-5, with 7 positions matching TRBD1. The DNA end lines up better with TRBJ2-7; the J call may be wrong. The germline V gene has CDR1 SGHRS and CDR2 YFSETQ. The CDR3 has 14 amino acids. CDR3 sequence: CASSSGTEAYEQYF. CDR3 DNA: TGCGCCAGCAGCTCCGGGACAGAAGCCTACGAGCAGTACTTC.

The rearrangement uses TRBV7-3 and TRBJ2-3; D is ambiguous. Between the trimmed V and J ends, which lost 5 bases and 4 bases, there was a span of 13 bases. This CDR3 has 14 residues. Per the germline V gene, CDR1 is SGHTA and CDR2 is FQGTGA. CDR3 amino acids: CASSPPWNADTQYF. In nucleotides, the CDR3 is TGTGCCAGCAGCCCGCCTTGGAACGCAGATACGCAGTATTTT.

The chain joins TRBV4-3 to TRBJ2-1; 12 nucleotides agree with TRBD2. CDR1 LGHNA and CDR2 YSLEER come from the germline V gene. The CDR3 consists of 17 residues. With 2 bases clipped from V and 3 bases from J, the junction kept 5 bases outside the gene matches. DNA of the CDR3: TGCGCCAGCAGCCAACTAGCGGGAGGGCCAGGCTACAATGAGCAGTTCTTC. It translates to CASSQLAGGPGYNEQFF.

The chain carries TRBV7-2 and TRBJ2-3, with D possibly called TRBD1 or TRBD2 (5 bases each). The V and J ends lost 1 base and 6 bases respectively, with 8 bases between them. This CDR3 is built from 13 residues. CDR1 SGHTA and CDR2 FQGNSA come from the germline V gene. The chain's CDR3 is CASSLGGWDTQYF. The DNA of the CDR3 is TGTGCCAGCAGCTTAGGGGGGTGGGATACGCAGTATTTT.

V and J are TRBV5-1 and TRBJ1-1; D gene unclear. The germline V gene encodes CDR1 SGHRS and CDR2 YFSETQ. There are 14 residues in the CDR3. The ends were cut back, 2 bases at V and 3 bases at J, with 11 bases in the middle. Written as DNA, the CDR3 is TGCGCCAGCAGCTTAATCCCAGCGGACACTGAAGCTTTCTTT. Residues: CASSLIPADTEAFF.

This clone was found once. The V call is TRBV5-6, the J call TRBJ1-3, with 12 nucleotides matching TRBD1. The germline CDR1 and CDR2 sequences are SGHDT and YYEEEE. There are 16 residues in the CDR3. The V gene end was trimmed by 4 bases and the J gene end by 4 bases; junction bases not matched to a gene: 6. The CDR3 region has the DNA TGTGCCAGCAGCCGGGACAGGGGGCCGTGGGGAAACACCATATATTTT. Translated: CASSRDRGPWGNTIYF.

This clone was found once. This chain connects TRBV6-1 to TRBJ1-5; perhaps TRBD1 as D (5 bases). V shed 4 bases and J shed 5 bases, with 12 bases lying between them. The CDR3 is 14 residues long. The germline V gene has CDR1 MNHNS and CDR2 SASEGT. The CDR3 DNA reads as TGTGCCAGCAGTGTTTCCGGGGCATATCAGCCCCAGCATTTT. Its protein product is CASSVSGAYQPQHF.

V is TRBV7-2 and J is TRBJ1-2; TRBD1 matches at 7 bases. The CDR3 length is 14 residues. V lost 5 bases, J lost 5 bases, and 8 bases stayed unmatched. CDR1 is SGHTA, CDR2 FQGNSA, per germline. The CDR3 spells CASSRPDRAYGYTF. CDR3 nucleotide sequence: TGTGCCAGCAGCCGACCCGACAGGGCATATGGCTACACCTTC.

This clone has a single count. CDR3 protein: CASTGWGGNNEQFF. Here the CDR3 DNA reads TGTGCCAGCACGGGTTGGGGCGGGAACAATGAGCAGTTCTTC. The chain has TRBV27 and TRBJ2-1, with D possibly TRBD2 on 6 matching bases. The length of the CDR3 is 14 residues. V lost 7 bases, J lost 5 bases, and 15 bases lay in between. Germline V gene data show CDR1 as MNHEY and CDR2 as SMNVEV (reference sequence).

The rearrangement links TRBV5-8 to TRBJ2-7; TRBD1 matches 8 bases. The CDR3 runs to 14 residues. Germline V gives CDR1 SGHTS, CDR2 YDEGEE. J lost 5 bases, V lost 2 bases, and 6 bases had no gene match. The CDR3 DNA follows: TGTGCCAGCAGCTTAAGGCAGGGGGCCCACGAGCAGTACTTC. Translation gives CASSLRQGAHEQYF.